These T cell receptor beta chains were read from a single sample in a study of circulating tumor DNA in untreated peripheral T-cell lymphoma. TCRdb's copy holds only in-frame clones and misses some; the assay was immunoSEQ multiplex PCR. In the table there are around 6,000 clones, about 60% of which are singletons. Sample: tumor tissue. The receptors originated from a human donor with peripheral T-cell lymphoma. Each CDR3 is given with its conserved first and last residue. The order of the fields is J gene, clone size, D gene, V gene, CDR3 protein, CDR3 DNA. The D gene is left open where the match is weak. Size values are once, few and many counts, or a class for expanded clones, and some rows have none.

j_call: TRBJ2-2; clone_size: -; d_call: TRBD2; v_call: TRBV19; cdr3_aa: CASSIQASGMNTGELFF; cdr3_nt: TGTGCCAGTAGTATTCAGGCTAGCGGGATGAACACCGGGGAGCTGTTTTTT
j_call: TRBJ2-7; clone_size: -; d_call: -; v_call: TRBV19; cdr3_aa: CASSAYLRDGSYEQYF; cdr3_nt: TGTGCCAGTAGTGCTTATCTCCGGGACGGGTCCTACGAGCAGTACTTC
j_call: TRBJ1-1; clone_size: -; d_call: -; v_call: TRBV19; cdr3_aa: CASSIESGVNTEAFF; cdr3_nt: TGTGCCAGTAGTATAGAGTCCGGGGTGAACACTGAAGCTTTCTTT
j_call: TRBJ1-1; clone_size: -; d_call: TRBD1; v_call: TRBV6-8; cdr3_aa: CASSYFLGTGRTEAFF; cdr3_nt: TGTGCCAGCAGTTACTTTCTTGGGACAGGGCGCACTGAAGCTTTCTTT
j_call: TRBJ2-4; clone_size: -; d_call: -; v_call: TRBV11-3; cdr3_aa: CASNSPMGSVAKNIQYF; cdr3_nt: TGTGCCAGCAATTCTCCCATGGGCTCCGTAGCCAAAAACATTCAGTACTTC
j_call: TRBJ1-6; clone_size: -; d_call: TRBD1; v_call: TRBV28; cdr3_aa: CASSSPGQGIPPLHF; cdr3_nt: TGTGCCAGCAGTTCCCCGGGACAGGGGATCCCACCCCTCCACTTT
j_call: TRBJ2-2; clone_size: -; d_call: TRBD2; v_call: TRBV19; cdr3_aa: CASTLSGANTGELFF; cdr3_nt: TGTGCCAGTACCCTAAGCGGGGCGAACACCGGGGAGCTGTTTTTT
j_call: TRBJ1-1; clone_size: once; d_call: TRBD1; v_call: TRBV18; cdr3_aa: CASSPGQETEAFF; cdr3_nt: TGTGCCAGCTCACCGGGACAGGAGACTGAAGCTTTCTTT
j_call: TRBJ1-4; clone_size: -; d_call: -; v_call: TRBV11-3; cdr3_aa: CASSLFGGAANEKLFF; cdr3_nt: TGTGCCAGCAGCTTATTTGGGGGGGCTGCTAATGAAAAACTGTTTTTT
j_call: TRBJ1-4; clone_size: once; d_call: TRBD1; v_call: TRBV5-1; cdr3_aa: CASSVQGARDEKLFF; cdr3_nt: TGCGCCAGCAGCGTACAGGGGGCAAGGGATGAAAAACTGTTTTTT
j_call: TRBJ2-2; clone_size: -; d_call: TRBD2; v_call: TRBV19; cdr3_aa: CASSIRGEAGELFF; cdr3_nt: TGTGCCAGTAGTATTCGGGGGGAGGCCGGGGAGCTGTTTTTT
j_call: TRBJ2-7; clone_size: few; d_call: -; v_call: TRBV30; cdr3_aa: CAWSVRVGGGEQYF; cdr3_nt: TGTGCCTGGAGTGTACGGGTCGGCGGCGGCGAGCAGTACTTC